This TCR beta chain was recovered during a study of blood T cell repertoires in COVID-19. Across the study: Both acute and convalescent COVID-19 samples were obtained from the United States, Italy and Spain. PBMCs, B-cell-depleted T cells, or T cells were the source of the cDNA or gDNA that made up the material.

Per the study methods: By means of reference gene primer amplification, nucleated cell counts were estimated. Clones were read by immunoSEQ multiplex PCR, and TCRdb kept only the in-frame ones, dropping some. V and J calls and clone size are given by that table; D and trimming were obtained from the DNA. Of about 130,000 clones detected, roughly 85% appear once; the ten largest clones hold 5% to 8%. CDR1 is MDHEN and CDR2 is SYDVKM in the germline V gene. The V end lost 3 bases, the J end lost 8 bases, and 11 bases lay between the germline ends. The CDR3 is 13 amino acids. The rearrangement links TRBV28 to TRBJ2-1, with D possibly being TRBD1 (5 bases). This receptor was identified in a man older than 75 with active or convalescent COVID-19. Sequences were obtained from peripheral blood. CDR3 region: CASSFWLGDEQFF. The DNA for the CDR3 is TGTGCCAGCAGTTTTTGGCTAGGGGATGAGCAGTTCTTC.